The rows below give T cell receptor beta chains drawn from one sample of a study of early T cells in non-severe SARS-CoV-2 infection. TCRdb ran MiXCR on the 5' RACE reads and lists one entry per CDR3 protein. In the table there are 100,000 to 120,000 distinct CDR3 sequences, roughly 12% of which are singletons. The sequences come from whole blood, collected at baseline. Receptor source: an adult who was a healthcare worker with PCR-confirmed SARS-CoV-2 infection or an uninfected control (not recorded which). The CDR3 runs from the conserved cysteine through the conserved F or W. Fields, in order: CDR3 protein, CDR3 DNA, clone size, D gene, J gene, V gene. D genes are given only for firm matches. The size entry is marked missing in some rows and otherwise reads once, few, many or a size class.

cdr3_aa: CSVSHRGGTEAFF
cdr3_nt: TGCAGCGTTTCCCACAGGGGAGGGACTGAAGCTTTCTTT
clone_size: few
d_call: TRBD1
j_call: TRBJ1-1
v_call: TRBV29-1

cdr3_aa: CSASVDTQYF
cdr3_nt: TGCAGTGCTAGTGTAGATACGCAGTATTTT
clone_size: many
d_call: -
j_call: TRBJ2-3
v_call: TRBV20-1

cdr3_aa: CASRLLAGVSAGELFF
cdr3_nt: TGTGCCAGCCGATTACTAGCGGGAGTTTCTGCCGGGGAGCTGTTTTTT
clone_size: -
d_call: TRBD2
j_call: TRBJ2-2
v_call: TRBV2

cdr3_aa: CASSYLPSGRAETQYF
cdr3_nt: TGTGCCAGCAGTTACCTACCTAGCGGGAGGGCTGAGACCCAGTACTTC
clone_size: -
d_call: TRBD2
j_call: TRBJ2-5
v_call: TRBV6-5

cdr3_aa: CASKPTGGLFTYEQYF
cdr3_nt: TGTGCCAGCAAGCCCACAGGGGGCCTCTTTACCTACGAGCAGTACTTC
clone_size: -
d_call: TRBD1
j_call: TRBJ2-7
v_call: TRBV6-1

cdr3_aa: CASSLPPGLACEQFF
cdr3_nt: TGTGCCAGCAGCCTACCCCCGGGACTAGCATGTGAGCAGTTCTTC
clone_size: few
d_call: TRBD2
j_call: TRBJ2-1
v_call: TRBV6-6

cdr3_aa: CASSPPEGPEQFF
cdr3_nt: TGTGCCAGCAGCCCGCCGGAGGGCCCTGAGCAGTTCTTC
clone_size: few
d_call: -
j_call: TRBJ2-1
v_call: TRBV7-9

cdr3_aa: CASSESTSGRGTQYF
cdr3_nt: TGTGCCAGCAGTGAAAGCACTAGCGGTCGGGGTACGCAGTATTTT
clone_size: few
d_call: TRBD2
j_call: TRBJ2-3
v_call: TRBV25-1

cdr3_aa: CASSLGQLYGYTF
cdr3_nt: TGTGCCAGCAGCTTGGGACAGCTCTATGGCTACACCTTC
clone_size: many
d_call: TRBD1
j_call: TRBJ1-2
v_call: TRBV7-9

cdr3_aa: CSTGQGAFF
cdr3_nt: TGCAGCACTGGACAGGGAGCTTTCTTT
clone_size: -
d_call: TRBD1
j_call: TRBJ1-1
v_call: TRBV29-1

cdr3_aa: CSVARAGAFTDTQYF
cdr3_nt: TGCAGCGTTGCCCGGGCGGGGGCGTTCACAGATACGCAGTATTTT
clone_size: many
d_call: -
j_call: TRBJ2-3
v_call: TRBV29-1

cdr3_aa: CASSQDGQAEQYF
cdr3_nt: TGCGCCAGCAGCCAAGATGGGCAGGCCGAGCAGTACTTC
clone_size: -
d_call: -
j_call: TRBJ2-7
v_call: TRBV4-1

cdr3_aa: CASSQGAAGGNTIYF
cdr3_nt: TGTGCCAGCAGCCAAGGGGCGGCCGGTGGAAACACCATATATTTT
clone_size: few
d_call: -
j_call: TRBJ1-3
v_call: TRBV3-1

cdr3_aa: CSARKGGQANTEAFF
cdr3_nt: TGCAGTGCTAGAAAAGGGGGACAGGCGAACACTGAAGCTTTCTTT
clone_size: -
d_call: TRBD1
j_call: TRBJ1-1
v_call: TRBV20-1

cdr3_aa: CASSSDALGEKLFF
cdr3_nt: TGTGCCAGCAGCTCAGACGCCCTAGGGGAAAAACTGTTTTTT
clone_size: few
d_call: -
j_call: TRBJ1-4
v_call: TRBV7-9